One sample yielded the 2 T cell receptor beta chains listed below, sequenced in a study of T cells after yellow fever vaccination. TCRdb re-analysed the 5' RACE reads in MiXCR, keeping a single row per CDR3 protein. The sample contains some 160,000 distinct CDR3 sequences, around 9% of which appear only once. Source: CD8+ T cells sorted from PBMCs, taken 45 days after the yellow fever booster vaccination. The origin of the receptors is a man aged 18 to 29 who received the YFV17D yellow fever vaccine.

This clonotype turned up a few times. The chain is built from TRBV5-4 and TRBJ2-7; the D gene is possibly TRBD2 (5 bases). This CDR3 spans 14 amino acids. Trimming removed 2 bases at V and 2 bases at J, with 11 bases between. Germline V gene lookup returns CDR1 SGHNT and CDR2 YYREEE (reference sequence). The CDR3 DNA reads TGTGCCAGCAGCTTTCGAGGGAACCCCTACGAGCAGTACTTC. This sequence encodes CASSFRGNPYEQYF.

This clonotype has a handful of counts. This chain connects TRBV2 to TRBJ2-5; 8 bases map to TRBD2. CDR1 and CDR2 from the germline V gene are SNHLY and FYNNEI. Unmatched junction bases numbered 5, after V lost 7 bases and J lost 4 bases. This CDR3 is built from 13 residues. The CDR3 loop is CASTGGGAETQYF. Written as DNA, the CDR3 is TGTGCCAGCACGGGGGGGGGCGCAGAGACCCAGTACTTC.